This is a list of T cell receptor beta chains from one sample in a study of a mutant IDH1 vaccine in newly diagnosed glioma. Their recognized antigens are unknown. Method: immunoSEQ multiplex PCR; TCRdb's copy keeps in-frame clones and lacks some. The sample holds roughly 11,000 clones, 81% seen once. The sample consisted of PBMCs, taken from a glioma patient whose treatment included an IDH1 peptide vaccine. These receptors originate from a man aged 30-40 years with glioma. Both conserved end residues are part of each CDR3. Fields, in order: J gene, clone size, V gene, D gene, CDR3 length, CDR3 DNA, CDR3 protein. D genes are given only for firm matches. Clone size is given for some rows only: seen once, a few or many times, or a class if the clone is expanded.

J gene: TRBJ2-6
clone size: -
V gene: TRBV30
D gene: TRBD1
CDR3 length: 17
CDR3 DNA: TGTGCCTGGAGTGTACGGGGAAGGGGGCGTGGGGCCAACGTCCTGACTTTC
CDR3 protein: CAWSVRGRGRGANVLTF

J gene: TRBJ2-7
clone size: -
V gene: TRBV15
D gene: TRBD2
CDR3 length: 15
CDR3 DNA: TGTGCCACCAGCAGAACGGGACTAGCGGGAGACGAGCAGTACTTC
CDR3 protein: CATSRTGLAGDEQYF

J gene: TRBJ2-7
clone size: few
V gene: TRBV5-1
D gene: TRBD2
CDR3 length: 14
CDR3 DNA: TGCGCCAGCAGATTCCTAGCGGGGTCCTACGAGCAGTACTTC
CDR3 protein: CASRFLAGSYEQYF

J gene: TRBJ1-2
clone size: -
V gene: TRBV19
D gene: TRBD1
CDR3 length: 14
CDR3 DNA: TGTGCCAGTAGTCCGACAGGGGTAGGTTATGGCTACACCTTC
CDR3 protein: CASSPTGVGYGYTF

J gene: TRBJ2-1
clone size: -
V gene: TRBV2
D gene: -
CDR3 length: 16
CDR3 DNA: TGTGCCAGCAGTGAAGGGGCAAACAGTCCCTACAATGAGCAGTTCTTC
CDR3 protein: CASSEGANSPYNEQFF

J gene: TRBJ2-2
clone size: -
V gene: TRBV2
D gene: -
CDR3 length: 13
CDR3 DNA: TGTGCCAGCAAGCAGGGGAACACCGGGGAGCTGTTTTTT
CDR3 protein: CASKQGNTGELFF

J gene: TRBJ2-2
clone size: -
V gene: TRBV4-2
D gene: -
CDR3 length: 12
CDR3 DNA: TGTGCCAGCAGCCGGGGTGGTGGGGAGCTGTTTTTT
CDR3 protein: CASSRGGGELFF

J gene: TRBJ1-1
clone size: few
V gene: TRBV6-5
D gene: -
CDR3 length: 15
CDR3 DNA: TGTGCCAGCAGTTACTCGAAGAGGATGAACACTGAAGCTTTCTTT
CDR3 protein: CASSYSKRMNTEAFF

J gene: TRBJ1-1
clone size: -
V gene: TRBV18
D gene: -
CDR3 length: 14
CDR3 DNA: TGTGCCAGCTCACCATCCGGGCGTGGGACTGAAGCTTTCTTT
CDR3 protein: CASSPSGRGTEAFF

J gene: TRBJ2-5
clone size: -
V gene: TRBV20-1
D gene: TRBD2
CDR3 length: 11
CDR3 DNA: TGCAGCCGACTAGCGGAAGAGACCCAGTACTTC
CDR3 protein: CSRLAEETQYF

J gene: TRBJ1-1
clone size: -
V gene: TRBV5-6
D gene: TRBD1
CDR3 length: 14
CDR3 DNA: TGTGCCAGCAGCTTGAACAGGGGGCGAACTGAAGCTTTCTTT
CDR3 protein: CASSLNRGRTEAFF

J gene: TRBJ2-7
clone size: -
V gene: TRBV5-1
D gene: -
CDR3 length: 15
CDR3 DNA: TGCGCCAGCAGCTTGGTCCCGGACGGCACCTACGAGCAGTACTTC
CDR3 protein: CASSLVPDGTYEQYF

J gene: TRBJ1-2
clone size: -
V gene: TRBV27
D gene: -
CDR3 length: 15
CDR3 DNA: TGTGCCAGCAGTCCCCACTTTCAGACCCCCTATGGCTACACCTTC
CDR3 protein: CASSPHFQTPYGYTF

J gene: TRBJ2-5
clone size: -
V gene: TRBV7-9
D gene: -
CDR3 length: 13
CDR3 DNA: TGTGCCAGCAGTGTTAACCTAGGGGAGACCCAGTACTTC
CDR3 protein: CASSVNLGETQYF

J gene: TRBJ2-5
clone size: -
V gene: TRBV4-1
D gene: TRBD2
CDR3 length: 18
CDR3 DNA: TGCGCCAGCAGCCCCTTGACGATCCAGCGGGACCGGGGGAAGACCCAGTACTTC
CDR3 protein: CASSPLTIQRDRGKTQYF

J gene: TRBJ2-4
clone size: -
V gene: TRBV19
D gene: -
CDR3 length: 16
CDR3 DNA: TGTGCCAGTAGTAGAACCGAAGGAGGTGGCAAAAACATTCAGTACTTC
CDR3 protein: CASSRTEGGGKNIQYF

J gene: TRBJ1-4
clone size: -
V gene: TRBV4-1
D gene: -
CDR3 length: 15
CDR3 DNA: TGCGCCAGCAGCCAACCTTTCGCAACTAATGAAAAACTGTTTTTT
CDR3 protein: CASSQPFATNEKLFF

J gene: TRBJ2-1
clone size: -
V gene: TRBV6-6
D gene: TRBD2
CDR3 length: 15
CDR3 DNA: TGTGCCAGCAGCAAACTAGCGTTAGCGGGCAATGAGCAGTTCTTC
CDR3 protein: CASSKLALAGNEQFF

J gene: TRBJ2-5
clone size: -
V gene: TRBV6-6
D gene: TRBD1
CDR3 length: 15
CDR3 DNA: TGTGCCAGCAGTTCGGGGACAGGGAAGCAAGAGACCCAGTACTTC
CDR3 protein: CASSSGTGKQETQYF

J gene: TRBJ2-7
clone size: -
V gene: TRBV5-4
D gene: TRBD1
CDR3 length: 15
CDR3 DNA: TGTGCCAGCAGCTCTGCCGCGACAGGGCTGTTCGAGCAGTACTTC
CDR3 protein: CASSSAATGLFEQYF

J gene: TRBJ2-1
clone size: -
V gene: TRBV10-1
D gene: -
CDR3 length: 14
CDR3 DNA: TGCGCCAGCAGTGAGTCTGGAGCCTACAATGAGCAGTTCTTC
CDR3 protein: CASSESGAYNEQFF

J gene: TRBJ1-3
clone size: -
V gene: TRBV7-2
D gene: -
CDR3 length: 14
CDR3 DNA: TGTGCCAGCAGCTCTCTGGGGTCACTGGGCACCATATATTTT
CDR3 protein: CASSSLGSLGTIYF

J gene: TRBJ2-1
clone size: -
V gene: TRBV2
D gene: TRBD2
CDR3 length: 16
CDR3 DNA: TGTGCCAGCACGTTCACCCTAGCGGGAGTTAACAATGAGCAGTTCTTC
CDR3 protein: CASTFTLAGVNNEQFF

J gene: TRBJ2-7
clone size: -
V gene: TRBV27
D gene: TRBD2
CDR3 length: 17
CDR3 DNA: TGTGCCAGCATTCAAAAACCTCTAGCGGGAGGATCCTACGAGCAGTACTTC
CDR3 protein: CASIQKPLAGGSYEQYF

J gene: TRBJ2-1
clone size: -
V gene: TRBV9
D gene: TRBD2
CDR3 length: 16
CDR3 DNA: TGTGCCAGCAGCGTAGGCTTCGGACTAGTGTACAATGAGCAGTTCTTC
CDR3 protein: CASSVGFGLVYNEQFF

J gene: TRBJ1-2
clone size: -
V gene: TRBV7-9
D gene: -
CDR3 length: 16
CDR3 DNA: TGTGCCAGCAGCTTAGAGTGGGGGCCAGCTTCGGATGGCTACACCTTC
CDR3 protein: CASSLEWGPASDGYTF